Listed here are 28 T cell receptor beta chains from one sample, sequenced in a study of blood T cell repertoires in COVID-19. Assay: immunoSEQ multiplex PCR; the TCRdb copy retains only in-frame clones and omits some. Here the sample spans 130,000 to 150,000 clones, about 85% being singletons. Sequencing was carried out using peripheral blood. The receptor source for this set is a human donor in a cohort sampled during active COVID-19.

This chain uses TRBV29-1 with TRBJ1-2; D is unclear. Germline V gene sequence: CDR1 SQVTM, CDR2 ANQGSEA. Trimming took off 3 bases at V and 0 bases at J, with 11 bases between the two ends. The CDR3 consists of 14 residues. CDR3 sequence reads: CSVEAGETNYGYTF. As DNA, the CDR3 is TGCAGCGTTGAGGCCGGGGAAACTAACTATGGCTACACCTTC.

J is TRBJ1-1 and V is TRBV27; a weak D match, TRBD1 (6 bases). Germline V gene sequence: CDR1 MNHEY, CDR2 SMNVEV (reference sequence). Trimming cost V 5 bases and J 0 bases, with 13 bases left between them. The CDR3 spans 15 residues. The CDR3 DNA sequence: TGTGCCAGCAGTCCGGGGACAAGCATGAACACTGAAGCTTTCTTT. Protein: CASSPGTSMNTEAFF.

The V and J genes are TRBV18 and TRBJ1-5, with 9 bases matching TRBD1. V shed 1 base and J 4 bases; nucleotides not matched to a gene: 2. Per germline, CDR1 KGHSH and CDR2 LQKENI. There are 15 residues in the CDR3. DNA for the CDR3: TGTGCCAGCTCACCACGGACAGGGGTAAATCAGCCCCAGCATTTT. It specifies CASSPRTGVNQPQHF.

The rearrangement links TRBV19 to TRBJ1-2; 8 bases fit TRBD1. After removal of 3 bases from V and 4 bases from J, the junction contained 1 base not matched to a gene. CDR1 is LNHDA, CDR2 SQIVND, per germline (reference sequence). This CDR3 is 13 amino acids long. The CDR3 DNA follows: TGTGCCAGTAGTATGGGGACAGGCTATGGCTACACCTTC. This translates into CASSMGTGYGYTF.

The V and J genes are TRBV6-5 and TRBJ1-3; D not certain. The germline V gene has CDR1 MNHEY and CDR2 SVGAGI. This CDR3 has 11 residues. V was cut by 11 bases and J by 0 bases, with 5 bases left in between. CDR3 bases: TGTGCCGTGCGCTCTGGAAACACCATATATTTT. It encodes CAVRSGNTIYF.

This sequence joins TRBV5-1 and TRBJ2-2, with a tentative D call TRBD1 (7 bases). The V end was cut by 0 bases, the J end by 4 bases, with 13 bases between. CDR1 is SGHRS, CDR2 YFSETQ, per germline. This CDR3 region has 16 residues. CDR3 DNA: TGCGCCAGCAGCTTGGCGGGGGACAGTGGCACCGGGGAGCTGTTTTTT. This codes for CASSLAGDSGTGELFF.

V gene TRBV3-1 (or the pseudogene TRBV3-2) combines with J gene TRBJ2-4; weak D call: TRBD2 (5 bases). This CDR3 is 15 amino acids long. Germline CDR1 reads LGHDT; CDR2 reads YNNKEL (reference sequence). Trimming took 0 bases from V and 0 from J, leaving 6 bases between them. CDR3 bases: TGTGCCAGCAGCCAAGAGGGAGTAGCCAAAAACATTCAGTACTTC. This encodes CASSQEGVAKNIQYF.

CDR3 DNA: TGTGCCAGCAGCCCCCGGGACAGACAAGCCGGGGAGCTGTTTTTT. Amino acids: CASSPRDRQAGELFF. The chain uses TRBV28 and TRBJ2-2, with 7 bases fitting TRBD1. In germline, CDR1 is MDHEN, CDR2 SYDVKM. The CDR3 loop spans 15 amino acids. J was trimmed by 6 bases and V by 6 bases; bases with no gene match: 10.

The chain recombines TRBV4-3 with TRBJ1-2, with 10 bases aligning to TRBD1. V was pared by 2 bases and J by 4 bases, with 4 bases of the junction left unmatched. The CDR3 totals 15 residues. Germline CDR1 LGHNA, CDR2 YSLEER. The CDR3 DNA is TGCGCCAGCAGCCAAACGACAGGGGGCGGCTATGGCTACACCTTC. It translates to CASSQTTGGGYGYTF.

The V gene is TRBV18, the J gene TRBJ2-1; 8 positions match TRBD1. Germline assignment: CDR1 KGHSH and CDR2 LQKENI. This CDR3 has 15 residues. V lost 3 bases, J lost 5 bases, and 6 bases stayed unmatched. CDR3 residues: CASSPGAGGNNEQFF. The DNA for the CDR3 is TGTGCCAGCTCACCCGGTGCAGGGGGCAACAATGAGCAGTTCTTC.

The J gene is TRBJ2-3, the V gene TRBV5-1; 9 nucleotides agree with TRBD1. CDR3 length equals 15 residues. The J segment lost 6 bases and the V segment lost 2 bases, leaving 7 bases of the junction unmatched. CDR1 and CDR2 (germline): SGHRS, YFSETQ. The chain's CDR3 is CASSFWDRVGDTQYF. CDR3 DNA: TGCGCCAGCAGCTTCTGGGACAGGGTGGGTGATACGCAGTATTTT. Looking up the rest from reference TRBV5-1 and TRBJ2-3 gives the full variable domain: KAGVTQTPRYLIKTRGQQVTLSCSPISGHRSVSWYQQTPGQGLQFLFEYFSETQRNKGNFPGRFSGRQFSNSRSEMNVSTLELGDSALYLCASSFWDRVGDTQYFGPGTRLTVL.

The V and J genes are TRBV4-1 and TRBJ2-7, with 12 bases aligning to TRBD2. With V trimmed by 6 bases and J by 3 bases, 12 bases remained unmatched. From germline, CDR1 is MGHRA and CDR2 YSYEKL. The CDR3 totals 17 residues. CDR3 DNA: TGCGCCAGCAGTCTGGGGCTAGCGGGGGGGCTTCACTACGAGCAGTACTTC. It specifies CASSLGLAGGLHYEQYF.

The V and J genes are TRBV15 and TRBJ2-3; TRBD2 might be the D (7 bases). This CDR3 region has 19 residues. The V gene lost 1 base and the J gene lost 4 bases, with 24 bases spanning the gap. Germline CDR1 and CDR2: LNHNV and YYDKDF (reference sequence). In DNA, the CDR3 is TGTGCCACCAGCAGAGTCTTAATGGGGGGGCGCGGCAGGGCAGATACGCAGTATTTT. Amino acid sequence: CATSRVLMGGRGRADTQYF.

This chain links TRBV5-1 with TRBJ1-5; D is possibly TRBD1 (5 bases). V was shortened by 4 bases and J by 6 bases, with 14 bases between the two germline ends. Germline loops: CDR1 SGHRS, CDR2 YFSETQ. The CDR3 runs 14 residues. The CDR3 nucleotides are TGCGCCAGCAGCCCGGATGGACACAGTCAGCCCCAGCATTTT. It yields the protein CASSPDGHSQPQHF.

This clone was observed a single time. V usage is TRBV11-3 and J usage is TRBJ2-3; 8 bases match TRBD2. V lost 3 bases and J lost 1; bases outside the gene matches: 0. The CDR3 has 14 residues. Germline-derived CDR1 and CDR2 are SGHNT and YENEEA. The CDR3 protein is CASSLTSGTDTQYF. CDR3 nucleotide sequence: TGTGCCAGCAGCTTGACTAGCGGCACAGATACGCAGTATTTT.

This clone was found a few times. The rearrangement links TRBV7-9 to TRBJ2-7; tentative D call: TRBD1 (6 bases). Germline values: CDR1 SEHNR, CDR2 FQNEAQ (reference sequence). The CDR3 runs 13 residues. Deletions cut 5 bases from V and 0 bases from J, with 8 bases between. CDR3: CASSRDNSYEQYF. As DNA, the CDR3 is TGTGCCAGCAGCCGGGACAACTCCTACGAGCAGTACTTC.

J is TRBJ1-5 and V is TRBV28, with 7 bases identical to TRBD1. Germline V gene data show CDR1 as MDHEN and CDR2 as SYDVKM. V lost 3 bases to trimming and J lost 2 bases; unmatched junction nucleotides: 4. CDR3 length equals 15 residues. The CDR3 bases are TGTGCCAGCAGTTTCGATACAGGGGGCAATCAGCCCCAGCATTTT. Translated, it gives CASSFDTGGNQPQHF. Complete variable domain (other parts from reference TRBV28 and TRBJ1-5): DVKVTQSSRYLVKRTGEKVFLECVQDMDHENMFWYRQDPGLGLRLIYFSYDVKMKEKGDIPEGYSVSREKKERFSLILESASTNQTSMYLCASSFDTGGNQPQHFGDGTRLSIL.

The chain carries TRBV7-9 and TRBJ1-1, with D possibly being TRBD1 (5 bases). The CDR3 length is 14 residues. V was shortened by 1 base and J by 4 bases, with 10 bases between the two germline ends. Germline-derived CDR1 and CDR2 are SEHNR and FQNEAQ (reference sequence). CDR3 coding DNA: TGTGCCAGCAGCTTAGATCAGGGAGGCACTGAAGCTTTCTTT. This translates into CASSLDQGGTEAFF.

This chain links TRBV7-2 with TRBJ1-3; tentatively, D is TRBD1 (6 bases). Germline loops: CDR1 SGHTA, CDR2 FQGNSA. This CDR3 has 15 amino acids. The V gene lost 2 bases and the J gene lost 4 bases, with 12 bases spanning the gap. The CDR3 nucleotides are TGTGCCAGCAGCTTAATGTATACAGGGGGAAACACCATATATTTT. It codes for CASSLMYTGGNTIYF.

The V and J genes are TRBV24-1 and TRBJ1-1; 7 positions match TRBD1. The trim removed 3 bases at V and 1 base at J, leaving 4 bases unmatched. Germline assignment: CDR1 KGHDR and CDR2 SFDVKD. The CDR3 covers 15 residues. This chain's CDR3 is CATSDAGQTNTEAFF. DNA of the CDR3: TGTGCCACCAGTGATGCGGGACAGACGAACACTGAAGCTTTCTTT.

The V call is TRBV4-3, the J call TRBJ1-2; 8 bases fit TRBD1. The CDR3 covers 17 residues. The germline CDR1 and CDR2 sequences are LGHNA and YSLEER. V lost 1 base to trimming and J lost 6 bases; unmatched junction nucleotides: 13. The CDR3 region is CASSQGSRGRGKDGYTF. CDR3 bases: TGCGCCAGCAGCCAAGGGAGCAGGGGGCGGGGAAAAGATGGCTACACCTTC.

The chain has TRBV2 and TRBJ1-6; maybe TRBD1 (6 bases). Germline V CDR1 and CDR2: SNHLY, FYNNEI. V shed 8 bases and J shed 9 bases, with 11 bases lying between them. The CDR3 extends over 12 amino acids. The CDR3 here is CASGLTGSPLHF. CDR3 coding DNA: TGTGCCAGCGGTTTGACAGGTTCACCCCTCCACTTT.

The V and J genes are TRBV10-3 and TRBJ1-3; D uncertain. With 3 bases removed from V and 0 bases from J, the gap between germline ends came to 9 bases. CDR1 is ENHRY, CDR2 SYGVKD, per germline. The CDR3 length is 15 residues. The CDR3 bases are TGTGCCATCAGTGAATGGAGGAGCTCTGGAAACACCATATATTTT. It yields the protein CAISEWRSSGNTIYF.

The chain joins TRBV18 to TRBJ1-4, with D maybe TRBD1 (6 bases). V lost 3 bases to trimming and J lost 0 bases, with 11 bases between them. The germline V gene has CDR1 KGHSH and CDR2 LQKENI. This CDR3 spans 16 amino acids. CDR3 loop: CASSPRQDATNEKLFF. The CDR3 DNA sequence: TGTGCCAGCTCACCTCGACAGGATGCAACTAATGAAAAACTGTTTTTT.

This clone was observed a single time. The chain recombines TRBV4-2 with TRBJ1-1, with a weak D call TRBD1 (5 bases). Germline CDR1 LGHNA, CDR2 YNFKEQ. V dropped 4 bases and J dropped 6 bases, with 15 bases sitting between them. The CDR3 sequence is 14 residues long. CDR3 region: CASSPSGRGSEAFF. The CDR3 DNA is TGTGCCAGCAGCCCTTCCGGACGGGGGTCTGAAGCTTTCTTT.

The V and J genes are TRBV30 and TRBJ1-4; no definite D call. The CDR3 has 12 amino acids. Looked up from germline, CDR1 is GTSNPN and CDR2 is SVGIG (reference sequence). Deletions cut 5 bases from V and 0 bases from J, with 4 bases between. CDR3 sequence (DNA): TGTGCCTGGTCATCAACTAATGAAAAACTGTTTTTT. Translation: CAWSSTNEKLFF. Full variable domain (rest looked up from reference TRBV30 and TRBJ1-4): SQTIHQWPATLVQPVGSPLSLECTVEGTSNPNLYWYRQAAGRGLQLLFYSVGIGQISSEVPQNLSASRPQDRQFILSSKKLLLSDSGFYLCAWSSTNEKLFFGSGTQLSVL.

V usage is TRBV7-2 and J usage is TRBJ2-2; D possibly corresponds to TRBD1 (5 bases). This CDR3 region has 15 residues. V was cut by 0 bases and J by 3 bases, with 8 bases left in between. Per germline, CDR1 SGHTA and CDR2 FQGNSA. In DNA, the CDR3 is TGTGCCAGCAGCTTAGCGGGGCAGTACACCGGGGAGCTGTTTTTT. Its protein product is CASSLAGQYTGELFF.

The rearrangement uses TRBV6-5 and TRBJ1-2; TRBD1 matches 7 bases. J was trimmed by 2 bases and V by 4 bases; bases with no gene match: 7. CDR3 length equals 15 residues. Germline CDR1 reads MNHEY; CDR2 reads SVGAGI. CDR3 region: CASSSAGTANYGYTF. As DNA, the CDR3 is TGTGCCAGCAGTTCCGCTGGGACAGCAAACTATGGCTACACCTTC.